A single sample is the source of the 2 T cell receptor beta chains below, sequenced in a study of graft-versus-host responses after intestinal transplantation. Here immunoSEQ multiplex PCR was the method, and the copy in TCRdb shows in-frame clones only, minus some. Among more than 50,000 clones, 89% were seen once, and the ten largest hold around 1.8%. Both intraepithelial and lamina propria lymphocytes were released by processing graft tissue. This specimen was ileum tissue, taken 350 to 400 days after transplant. The source of these receptors is a human patient who received an intestinal transplant, so some T cells may come from the graft donor.

V and J are TRBV2 and TRBJ2-1; 10 bases line up with TRBD2. Unmatched junction bases numbered 14, after V lost 1 base and J lost 8 bases. The CDR3 contains 18 residues. Germline V gives CDR1 SNHLY, CDR2 FYNNEI. This CDR3 reads CASSEGASGGTYVDEQFF. The CDR3 DNA sequence: TGTGCCAGCAGTGAAGGGGCTAGCGGGGGCACCTATGTCGATGAGCAGTTCTTC.

This clone was detected once. This chain links TRBV9 with TRBJ2-5; the D is unclear. The end of the DNA is better explained by TRBJ2-7, so the J call may be wrong. CDR3 length: 13 amino acids. CDR1 is SGDLS, CDR2 YYNGEE, per germline. The CDR3 DNA follows: TGTGCCAGCAGCGTAGTCCCAGGATACGAGCAGTACTTC. Protein: CASSVVPGYEQYF.